The 32 T cell receptor beta chains below were found in one sample sequenced in a study of blood T cell repertoires in COVID-19. TCRdb's copy holds only in-frame clones and misses some; the assay was immunoSEQ multiplex PCR. The table records roughly 200,000 clones, roughly 85% of them present only once. What was sequenced was peripheral blood. These receptors all stem from a woman aged 18 to 35 who had recovered from COVID-19.

In its sample, this clone was seen once. The rearrangement links TRBV9 to TRBJ2-2, with D possibly being TRBD2 (5 bases). The CDR3 loop spans 15 amino acids. V was shortened by 3 bases and J by 3 bases, with 12 bases between the two germline ends. The V gene's germline CDR1 is SGDLS and CDR2 YYNGEE. As DNA, the CDR3 is TGTGCCAGCAGCGCTCCTCGGGAATACACCGGGGAGCTGTTTTTT. It yields the protein CASSAPREYTGELFF.

The V call is TRBV4-1, the J call TRBJ2-1, with 10 bases identical to TRBD1. In germline, CDR1 is MGHRA, CDR2 YSYEKL. With V trimmed by 0 bases and J by 5 bases, 7 bases remained unmatched. The CDR3 is made up of 17 amino acids. In DNA form, the CDR3 reads TGCGCCAGCAGCCAAGATTCCGGGACAGGGGTCCACAATGAGCAGTTCTTC. It codes for CASSQDSGTGVHNEQFF.

The rearrangement links TRBV4-3 to TRBJ1-2; weak D call: TRBD1 (5 bases). Germline V gives CDR1 LGHNA, CDR2 YSLEER. Trimming removed 0 bases at V and 4 bases at J, with 18 bases between. The CDR3 loop spans 17 amino acids. The CDR3 nucleotides read TGCGCCAGCAGCCAAGAGGCGGCCAGGGTCTTAACCTATGGCTACACCTTC. Translating gives CASSQEAARVLTYGYTF.

This chain joins TRBV5-1 and TRBJ1-5; D might be TRBD1 (6 bases). The ends were cut back, 0 bases at V and 7 bases at J, with 11 bases in the middle. Germline V gene data show CDR1 as SGHRS and CDR2 as YFSETQ. The CDR3 extends over 14 amino acids. CDR3 residues: CASSLEGGSQPQHF. In nucleotides, the CDR3 is TGCGCCAGCAGCTTGGAAGGGGGAAGCCAGCCCCAGCATTTT.

The rearrangement uses TRBV18 and TRBJ2-2; 7 bases are shared with TRBD2. With 6 bases clipped from V and 2 bases from J, the junction kept 6 bases outside the gene matches. Germline values: CDR1 KGHSH, CDR2 LQKENI. The CDR3 loop spans 15 amino acids. The CDR3 reads CASSRLALNTGELFF. The CDR3 region has the DNA TGTGCCAGCTCGAGACTAGCCCTCAACACCGGGGAGCTGTTTTTT.

The chain recombines TRBV12-5 with TRBJ1-1; 8 nucleotides line up with TRBD1. Looked up from germline, CDR1 is LGHNT and CDR2 is FRNRAP. V gave up 2 bases and J gave up 1 base; unmatched junction bases: 6. The CDR3 loop spans 16 amino acids. In DNA, the CDR3 is TGTGCTAGTGGTTTGATTCAGGGGGCCGGGAACACTGAAGCTTTCTTT. Protein product: CASGLIQGAGNTEAFF.

CDR3: CAWSASSGTDTQYF. The CDR3, as DNA: TGTGCCTGGAGTGCAAGTAGTGGCACAGATACGCAGTATTTT. This chain links TRBV30 with TRBJ2-3; D remains unclear. The CDR3 length is 14 residues. From germline, CDR1 is GTSNPN and CDR2 SVGIG (reference sequence). Trimming removed 1 base at V and 1 base at J, with 9 bases between.

The chain combines TRBV6-5 with TRBJ2-3; 11 nucleotides align to TRBD2. Germline trimming cut 5 bases from V and 3 bases from J; bases unmatched to any gene: 4. The CDR3 sequence is 15 residues long. Germline V gene data show CDR1 as MNHEY and CDR2 as SVGAGI. The CDR3 sequence: CASSPLAGGTDTQYF. The CDR3, as DNA: TGTGCCAGCAGTCCGCTAGCGGGAGGTACAGATACGCAGTATTTT.

In DNA, the CDR3 is TGTGCCAGCAGAGACAGGGACAGGGGGTATGCCGGGGAGCTGTTTTTT. Its translation is CASRDRDRGYAGELFF. The gene calls are TRBV11-2 and TRBJ2-2, with 11 bases identical to TRBD1. Trimming removed 6 bases from V and 6 bases from J; junction bases left unmatched: 9. The CDR3 length is 16 residues. Germline V gene data show CDR1 as SGHAT and CDR2 as FQNNGV.

Only one count was recorded for this clone. V gene TRBV25-1 combines with J gene TRBJ2-1; the D gene is possibly TRBD1 (5 bases). Trimming took off 7 bases at V and 6 bases at J, with 10 bases between the two ends. CDR1 is MGHDK and CDR2 is SYGVNS in the germline V gene. This CDR3 contains 12 residues. The CDR3 loop reads CASKQGFNEQFF. The DNA of the CDR3 is TGTGCCAGCAAGCAGGGATTCAATGAGCAGTTCTTC. The entire variable domain, with the rest obtained from reference TRBV25-1 and TRBJ2-1, is as follows: EADIYQTPRYLVIGTGKKITLECSQTMGHDKMYWYQQDPGMELHLIHYSYGVNSTEKGDLSSESTVSRIRTEHFPLTLESARPSHTSQYLCASKQGFNEQFFGPGTRLTVL.

The V call is TRBV5-1, the J call TRBJ2-7; no clear D gene. V was trimmed by 0 bases and J by 0 bases, leaving 10 bases between them. CDR1 is SGHRS, CDR2 YFSETQ, per germline. This CDR3 is built from 15 residues. The CDR3 spells CASSLGVRSSYEQYF. The DNA for the CDR3 is TGCGCCAGCAGCTTGGGCGTGCGGAGCTCCTACGAGCAGTACTTC.

This clone is a singleton in its sample. The gene calls are TRBV4-3 and TRBJ2-1, with D possibly being TRBD2 (6 bases). Germline CDR1 is LGHNA and CDR2 is YSLEER. Trimming shortened V by 3 bases and J by 12 bases, and 21 bases separated the two germline ends. This CDR3 has 15 amino acids. In DNA, the CDR3 is TGCGCCAGCAGCCATACCTGGAGGACTACAATCCGGCAGTTCTTC. As protein: CASSHTWRTTIRQFF.

J is TRBJ2-5 and V is TRBV29-1; possible D gene TRBD1, 5 bases. CDR3 length: 13 amino acids. CDR1 SQVTM and CDR2 ANQGSEA come from the germline V gene. V was shortened by 4 bases and J by 1 base, with 10 bases between the two germline ends. CDR3 sequence (DNA): TGCAGCGTTGGACAGCTGTTCCAAGAGACCCAGTACTTC. Residues: CSVGQLFQETQYF.

This rearrangement joins TRBV7-3 to TRBJ2-1; 10 bases map to TRBD2. From germline, CDR1 is SGHTA and CDR2 FQGTGA. The CDR3 length is 15 residues. V shed 5 bases, J shed 6 bases, and the junction held 7 bases outside the gene matches. The CDR3 reads CASSPSGRAGNEQFF. CDR3 nucleotides: TGTGCCAGCAGCCCCAGCGGGAGGGCCGGCAATGAGCAGTTCTTC.

The chain carries TRBV6-5 and TRBJ1-2; D is possibly TRBD1 (6 bases). Trimming cost V 6 bases and J 1 base, with 6 bases left between them. The CDR3 loop spans 12 amino acids. Germline V gives CDR1 MNHEY, CDR2 SVGAGI. The CDR3 DNA reads as TGTGCCAGCAGGGACAGTAACTATGGCTACACCTTC. Amino acid sequence: CASRDSNYGYTF.

V and J are TRBV4-1 and TRBJ2-1; TRBD1 matches 7 bases. J lost 6 bases, V lost 4 bases, and 3 bases had no gene match. Per the germline V gene, CDR1 is MGHRA and CDR2 is YSYEKL. This CDR3 is 13 amino acids long. The CDR3 sequence: CASSPGTVNEQFF. The CDR3 DNA is TGCGCCAGCAGCCCCGGGACAGTCAATGAGCAGTTCTTC.

This sequence joins TRBV5-1 and TRBJ1-3; TRBD1 is a possible D gene (5 bases). This CDR3 is 14 amino acids long. V lost 3 bases and J lost 1, with 8 bases in between. Germline lookup yields CDR1 SGHRS and CDR2 YFSETQ. The CDR3 is CASSSGGSGNTIYF. The CDR3, as DNA: TGCGCCAGCAGCTCGGGGGGATCTGGAAACACCATATATTTT. Together with reference TRBV5-1 and TRBJ1-3, the CDR3 gives the full variable domain: KAGVTQTPRYLIKTRGQQVTLSCSPISGHRSVSWYQQTPGQGLQFLFEYFSETQRNKGNFPGRFSGRQFSNSRSEMNVSTLELGDSALYLCASSSGGSGNTIYFGEGSWLTVV.

This chain joins TRBV14 and TRBJ2-3, with 13 bases identical to TRBD2. Trimming at V came to 1 base and at J to 15 bases, leaving 16 bases not matched to a gene. Per the germline V gene, CDR1 is SGHDN and CDR2 is FVKESK. This CDR3 is built from 17 residues. CDR3 in DNA: TGTGCCAGCAGCCAAGGACCCGGGACTAGCGGGACCTGGGTAAGATATTTT. This sequence encodes CASSQGPGTSGTWVRYF.

The rearrangement uses TRBV6-6 and TRBJ1-3; D gene uncertain. The germline gives CDR1 MNHNY, CDR2 SVGAGI (reference sequence). The CDR3 length is 16 residues. Trimming removed 2 bases at V and 0 bases at J, with 11 bases between. CDR3 DNA sequence: TGTGCCAGCAGTTACGGGAGGACCAGCTCTGGAAACACCATATATTTT. Translated, it gives CASSYGRTSSGNTIYF.

In its sample, this clone was seen once. CDR3 nucleotide sequence: TGTGCCAGCAGCTTAGTCGGAGGGAGGGTCGCGTCAGATACGCAGTATTTT. Amino acids: CASSLVGGRVASDTQYF. The J gene is TRBJ2-3, the V gene TRBV7-2; 7 positions agree with TRBD2. The J segment lost 4 bases and the V segment lost 1 base, leaving 11 bases of the junction unmatched. The CDR3 runs to 17 residues. The V gene's germline CDR1 is SGHTA and CDR2 FQGNSA.

The genes are TRBV7-3 and TRBJ2-5; possibly TRBD2 for D (6 bases). The CDR3 is 13 residues long. In germline, CDR1 is SGHTA, CDR2 FQGTGA. The V gene lost 2 bases and the J gene lost 5 bases, with 9 bases spanning the gap. CDR3 protein: CASSLSGGETQYF. CDR3 coding DNA: TGTGCCAGCAGCTTATCCGGGGGTGAGACCCAGTACTTC.

This clone was seen a single time. The chain couples TRBV7-3 to TRBJ2-3; 10 bases agree with TRBD2. Germline CDR1 reads SGHTA; CDR2 reads FQGTGA. The CDR3 loop spans 15 amino acids. J was trimmed by 1 base and V by 4 bases; bases with no gene match: 2. CDR3 nucleotide sequence: TGTGCCAGCAGCTCAGGGACTAGCGGCACAGATACGCAGTATTTT. Translation gives CASSSGTSGTDTQYF.

The genes are TRBV7-8 and TRBJ2-1; no clear D. The germline gives CDR1 SGHVS, CDR2 FQNEAQ. V lost 5 bases and J lost 9, with 17 bases in between. The CDR3 runs to 14 residues. The chain's CDR3 is CASSAPEAPSEQFF. As DNA, the CDR3 is TGTGCCAGCAGCGCCCCTGAAGCGCCGAGTGAGCAGTTCTTC. The full variable domain, completed using reference TRBV7-8 and TRBJ2-1, is GAGVSQSPRYKVAKRGQDVALRCDPISGHVSLFWYQQALGQGPEFLTYFQNEAQLDKSGLPSDRFFAERPEGSVSTLKIQRTQQEDSAVYLCASSAPEAPSEQFFGPGTRLTVL.

The rearrangement uses TRBV11-1 and TRBJ2-5, with TRBD2 matching over 7 bases. The germline gives CDR1 SGHAT, CDR2 FQDESV (reference sequence). Trimming at V came to 8 bases and at J to 2 bases, leaving 2 bases not matched to a gene. There are 12 residues in the CDR3. In DNA form, the CDR3 reads TGTGCCAGCGGGGGAGGGCAAGAGACCCAGTACTTC. Its protein product is CASGGGQETQYF.

The chain has TRBV10-3 and TRBJ2-3; D perhaps matches TRBD2 (5 bases). V shed 4 bases and J shed 5 bases, with 16 bases lying between them. Germline CDR1 ENHRY, CDR2 SYGVKD. This CDR3 contains 15 residues. The CDR3 is CAISARGVLEDTQYF. The CDR3 nucleotides are TGTGCCATCAGTGCCCGGGGTGTACTTGAAGATACGCAGTATTTT.

The CDR3, as DNA: TGCGCCAGCAGCTTCGACGGGGAGAACTATGGCTACACCTTC. It translates to CASSFDGENYGYTF. V is TRBV5-1 and J is TRBJ1-2; D is uncertain. V was trimmed by 2 bases and J by 2 bases, leaving 10 bases between them. Germline V CDR1 and CDR2: SGHRS, YFSETQ. The CDR3 consists of 14 residues.

This clone was observed once. The V gene is TRBV9, the J gene TRBJ1-5; 7 positions match TRBD1. CDR3 length equals 16 residues. The germline V gene has CDR1 SGDLS and CDR2 YYNGEE. V lost 4 bases and J lost 0; bases outside the gene matches: 7. The CDR3 is CASSSFRDSSNQPQHF. The DNA for the CDR3 is TGTGCCAGCAGCTCCTTCAGGGACAGTAGCAATCAGCCCCAGCATTTT.

J is TRBJ1-1 and V is TRBV25-1; possibly TRBD1 for D (6 bases). The germline V and J ends were trimmed by 4 bases and 7 bases, with 13 bases remaining between them. This CDR3 contains 13 residues. Germline lookup yields CDR1 MGHDK and CDR2 SYGVNS. DNA for the CDR3: TGTGCCAGCAGTGCCCAAACAGGGCTTGAAGCTTTCTTT. It is translated as CASSAQTGLEAFF.

The CDR3 DNA is TGTGCCAGCAGCCCCACAGGGGTCAACTATGGCTACACCTTC. This gives the protein CASSPTGVNYGYTF. This chain connects TRBV7-2 to TRBJ1-2, with TRBD1 matching 7 bases. CDR3 length: 14 residues. Germline V gene sequence: CDR1 SGHTA, CDR2 FQGNSA. After removal of 5 bases from V and 2 bases from J, the junction contained 5 bases not matched to a gene.

The chain couples TRBV30 to TRBJ2-2; D unresolved. The V and J ends lost 1 base and 6 bases respectively, with 12 bases between them. The germline V gene encodes CDR1 GTSNPN and CDR2 SVGIG (reference sequence). The CDR3 totals 14 residues. CDR3 sequence: CAWSGAPHPGELFF. CDR3 coding DNA: TGTGCCTGGAGTGGCGCGCCTCACCCCGGGGAGCTGTTTTTT.

J is TRBJ1-2 and V is TRBV28; tentatively, D is TRBD1 (5 bases). The germline V and J ends were trimmed by 5 bases and 7 bases, with 20 bases remaining between them. This CDR3 region has 15 residues. Germline CDR1 MDHEN, CDR2 SYDVKM. The CDR3 protein is CASSLPRGLPVGYTF. In DNA form, the CDR3 reads TGTGCCAGCAGTCTTCCTAGGGGCCTCCCCGTTGGCTACACCTTC.

This chain uses TRBV15 with TRBJ2-7; 7 positions agree with TRBD2. CDR1 and CDR2 from the germline V gene are LNHNV and YYDKDF (reference sequence). CDR3 length: 16 amino acids. The ends lost 1 base at V and 0 bases at J; junction bases unmatched: 6. The CDR3 reads CATSRGSGGSSYEQYF. The DNA for the CDR3 is TGTGCCACCAGCAGAGGGTCAGGCGGGAGCTCCTACGAGCAGTACTTC.